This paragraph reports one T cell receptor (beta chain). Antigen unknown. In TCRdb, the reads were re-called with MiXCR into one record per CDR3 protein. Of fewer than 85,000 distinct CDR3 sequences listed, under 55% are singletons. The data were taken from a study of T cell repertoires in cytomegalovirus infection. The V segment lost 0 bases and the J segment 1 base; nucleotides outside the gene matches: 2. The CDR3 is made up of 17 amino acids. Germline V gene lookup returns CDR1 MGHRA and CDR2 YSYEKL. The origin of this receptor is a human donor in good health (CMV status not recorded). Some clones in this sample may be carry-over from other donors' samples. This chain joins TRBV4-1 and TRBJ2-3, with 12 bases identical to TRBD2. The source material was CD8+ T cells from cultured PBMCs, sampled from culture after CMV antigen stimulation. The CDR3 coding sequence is TGCGCCAGCAGCCAAGAAGGACTAGCGGGGCGCACAGATACGCAGTATTTT. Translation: CASSQEGLAGRTDTQYF.